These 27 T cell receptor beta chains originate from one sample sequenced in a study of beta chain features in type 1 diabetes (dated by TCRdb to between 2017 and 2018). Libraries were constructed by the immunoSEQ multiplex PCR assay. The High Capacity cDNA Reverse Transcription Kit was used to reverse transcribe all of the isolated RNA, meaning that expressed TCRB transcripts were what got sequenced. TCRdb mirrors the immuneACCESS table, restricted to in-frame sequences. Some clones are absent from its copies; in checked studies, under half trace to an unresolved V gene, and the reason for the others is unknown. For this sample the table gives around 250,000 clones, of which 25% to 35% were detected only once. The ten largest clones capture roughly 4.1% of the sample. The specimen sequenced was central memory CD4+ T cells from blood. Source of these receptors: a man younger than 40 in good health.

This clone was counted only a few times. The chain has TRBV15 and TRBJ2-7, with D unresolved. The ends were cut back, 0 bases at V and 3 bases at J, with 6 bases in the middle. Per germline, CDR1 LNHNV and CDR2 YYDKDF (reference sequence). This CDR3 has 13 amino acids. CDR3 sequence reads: CATSRDTGYEQYF. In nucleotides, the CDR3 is TGTGCCACCAGCAGAGATACGGGCTACGAGCAGTACTTC.

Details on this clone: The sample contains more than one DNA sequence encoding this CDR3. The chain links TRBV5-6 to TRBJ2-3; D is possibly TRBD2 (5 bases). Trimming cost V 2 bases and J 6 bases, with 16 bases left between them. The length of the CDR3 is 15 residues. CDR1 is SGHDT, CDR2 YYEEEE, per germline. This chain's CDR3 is CASSFGLTRGDTQYF. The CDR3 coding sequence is TGTGCCAGCAGCTTTGGGCTCACTCGCGGGGATACGCAGTATTTT.

The CDR3 protein is CASSHNSDQETQYF. The CDR3 DNA reads TGTGCCAGCAGCCATAATAGCGACCAAGAGACCCAGTACTTC. V gene TRBV4-2 combines with J gene TRBJ2-5; D is possibly TRBD2 (5 bases). Germline CDR1 and CDR2: LGHNA and YNFKEQ. The CDR3 consists of 14 residues. Trimming cost V 3 bases and J 0 bases, with 8 bases left between them.

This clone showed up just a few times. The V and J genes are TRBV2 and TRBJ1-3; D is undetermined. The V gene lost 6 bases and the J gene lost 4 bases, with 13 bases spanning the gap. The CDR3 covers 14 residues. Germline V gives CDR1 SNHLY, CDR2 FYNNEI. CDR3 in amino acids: CASSEQTEGNTIYF. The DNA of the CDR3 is TGTGCCAGCAGCGAACAAACGGAGGGAAACACCATATATTTT.

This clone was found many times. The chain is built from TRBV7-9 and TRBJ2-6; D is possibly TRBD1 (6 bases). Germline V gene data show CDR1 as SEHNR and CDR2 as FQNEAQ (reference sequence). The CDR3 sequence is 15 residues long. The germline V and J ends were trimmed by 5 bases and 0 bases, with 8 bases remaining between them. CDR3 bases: TGTGCCAGCAGCCGGACAGCCTCTGGGGCCAACGTCCTGACTTTC. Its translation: CASSRTASGANVLTF.

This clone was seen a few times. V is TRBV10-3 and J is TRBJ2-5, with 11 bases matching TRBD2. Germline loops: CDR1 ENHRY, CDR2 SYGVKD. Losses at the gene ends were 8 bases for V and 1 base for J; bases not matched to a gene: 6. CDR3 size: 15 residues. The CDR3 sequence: CAIGRLAGTQETQYF. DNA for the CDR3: TGTGCCATCGGTAGACTAGCGGGGACCCAAGAGACCCAGTACTTC.

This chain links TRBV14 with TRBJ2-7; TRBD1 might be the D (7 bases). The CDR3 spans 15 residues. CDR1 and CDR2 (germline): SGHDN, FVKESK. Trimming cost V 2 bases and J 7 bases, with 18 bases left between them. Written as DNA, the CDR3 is TGTGCCAGCAGCCAACAATTTAACAGGGGAGGAGAGCAGTACTTC. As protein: CASSQQFNRGGEQYF.

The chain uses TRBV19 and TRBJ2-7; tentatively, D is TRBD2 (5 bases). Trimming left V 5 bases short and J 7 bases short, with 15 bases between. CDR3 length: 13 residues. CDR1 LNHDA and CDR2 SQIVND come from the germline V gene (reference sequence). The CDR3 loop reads CASSSLDRGEQYF. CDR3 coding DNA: TGTGCCAGTAGTTCCCTGGACCGCGGGGAGCAGTACTTC.

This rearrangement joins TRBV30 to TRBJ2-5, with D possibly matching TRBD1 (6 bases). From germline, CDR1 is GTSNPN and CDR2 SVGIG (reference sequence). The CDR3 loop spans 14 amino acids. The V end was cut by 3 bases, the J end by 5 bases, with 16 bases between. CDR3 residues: CAWRRVQGQETQYF. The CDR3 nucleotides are TGTGCCTGGAGGAGGGTGCAGGGGCAGGAGACCCAGTACTTC.

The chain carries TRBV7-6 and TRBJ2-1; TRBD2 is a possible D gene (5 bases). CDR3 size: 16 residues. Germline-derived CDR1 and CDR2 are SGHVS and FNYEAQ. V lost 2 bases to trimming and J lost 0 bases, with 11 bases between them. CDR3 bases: TGTGCCAGCAGCTTATCCGGTGGGAGCTCCTACAATGAGCAGTTCTTC. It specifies CASSLSGGSSYNEQFF.

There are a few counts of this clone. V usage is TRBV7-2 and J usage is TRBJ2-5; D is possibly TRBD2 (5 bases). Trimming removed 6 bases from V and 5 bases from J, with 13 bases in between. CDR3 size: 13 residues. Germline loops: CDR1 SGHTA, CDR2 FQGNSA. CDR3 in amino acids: CASSPTRGETQYF. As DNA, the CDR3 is TGTGCCAGCAGTCCAACACGAGGGGAGACCCAGTACTTC. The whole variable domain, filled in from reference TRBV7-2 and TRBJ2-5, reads GAGVSQSPSNKVTEKGKDVELRCDPISGHTALYWYRQSLGQGLEFLIYFQGNSAPDKSGLPSDRFSAERTGGSVSTLTIQRTQQEDSAVYLCASSPTRGETQYFGPGTRLLVL.

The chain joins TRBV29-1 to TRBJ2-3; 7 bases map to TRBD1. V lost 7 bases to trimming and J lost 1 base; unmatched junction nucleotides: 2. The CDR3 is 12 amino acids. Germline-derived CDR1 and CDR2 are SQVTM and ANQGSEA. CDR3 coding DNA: TGCAGCGGTGGGACAGGCACAGATACGCAGTATTTT. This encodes CSGGTGTDTQYF.

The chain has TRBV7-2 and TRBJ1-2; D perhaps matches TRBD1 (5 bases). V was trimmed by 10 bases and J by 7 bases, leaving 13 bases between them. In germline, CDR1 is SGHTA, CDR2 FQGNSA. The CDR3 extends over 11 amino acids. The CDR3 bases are TGTGCCACACAGGCCTTCGGTGGCTACACCTTC. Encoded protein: CATQAFGGYTF.

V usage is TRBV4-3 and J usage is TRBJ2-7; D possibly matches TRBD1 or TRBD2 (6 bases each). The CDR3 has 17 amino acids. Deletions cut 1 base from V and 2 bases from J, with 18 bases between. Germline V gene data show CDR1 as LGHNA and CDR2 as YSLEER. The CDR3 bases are TGCGCCAGCAGCCAAGGCGCCGTGGGGGGCAGCGCCTACGAGCAGTACTTC. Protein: CASSQGAVGGSAYEQYF.

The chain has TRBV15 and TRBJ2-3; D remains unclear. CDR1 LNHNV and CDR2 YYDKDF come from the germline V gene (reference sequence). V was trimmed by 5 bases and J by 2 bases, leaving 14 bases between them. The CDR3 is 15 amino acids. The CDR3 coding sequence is TGTGCCACCAGCGGTCCGAGTCTTTACACAGATACGCAGTATTTT. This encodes CATSGPSLYTDTQYF.

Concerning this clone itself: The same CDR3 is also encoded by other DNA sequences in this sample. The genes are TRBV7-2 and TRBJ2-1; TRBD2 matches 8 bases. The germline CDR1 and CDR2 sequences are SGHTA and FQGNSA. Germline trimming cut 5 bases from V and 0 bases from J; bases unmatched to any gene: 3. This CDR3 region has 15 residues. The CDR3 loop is CASSPSGSSYNEQFF. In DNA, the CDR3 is TGTGCCAGCAGCCCAAGCGGGAGCTCCTACAATGAGCAGTTCTTC.

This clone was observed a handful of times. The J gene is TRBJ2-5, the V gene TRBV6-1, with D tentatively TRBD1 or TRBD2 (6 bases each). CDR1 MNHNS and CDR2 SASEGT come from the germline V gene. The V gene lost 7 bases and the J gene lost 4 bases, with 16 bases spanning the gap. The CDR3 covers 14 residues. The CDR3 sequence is CASTISRGGETQYF. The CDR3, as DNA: TGTGCCAGCACCATATCCAGGGGAGGAGAGACCCAGTACTTC.

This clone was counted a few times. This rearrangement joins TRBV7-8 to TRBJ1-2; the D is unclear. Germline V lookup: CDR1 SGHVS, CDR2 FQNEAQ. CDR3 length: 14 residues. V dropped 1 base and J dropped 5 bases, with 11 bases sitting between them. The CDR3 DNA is TGTGCCAGCAGCTTAGGAGGCCCTGGGTATGGCTACACCTTC. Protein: CASSLGGPGYGYTF.

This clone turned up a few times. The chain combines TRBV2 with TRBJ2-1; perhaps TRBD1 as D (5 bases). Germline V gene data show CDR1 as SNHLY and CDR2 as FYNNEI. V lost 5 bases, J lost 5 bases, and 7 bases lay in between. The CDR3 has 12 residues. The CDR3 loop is CASSSDNNEQFF. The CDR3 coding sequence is TGTGCCAGCAGTTCGGACAACAATGAGCAGTTCTTC.

CDR3 DNA sequence: TGTGCCAGCAGCTTGGAATCAGGGCCTCCACTAGATACGCAGTATTTT. Its protein is CASSLESGPPLDTQYF. V is TRBV5-5 and J is TRBJ2-3; perhaps TRBD1 as D (5 bases). V dropped 0 bases and J dropped 5 bases, with 16 bases sitting between them. In germline, CDR1 is SGHKS, CDR2 YYEKEE (reference sequence). The CDR3 has 16 amino acids.

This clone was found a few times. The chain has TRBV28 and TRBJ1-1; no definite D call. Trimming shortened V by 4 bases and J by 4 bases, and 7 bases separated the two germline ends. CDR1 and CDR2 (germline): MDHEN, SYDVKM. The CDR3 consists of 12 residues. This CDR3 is CASSSPTTEAFF. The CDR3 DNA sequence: TGTGCCAGCAGTTCCCCGACCACTGAAGCTTTCTTT.

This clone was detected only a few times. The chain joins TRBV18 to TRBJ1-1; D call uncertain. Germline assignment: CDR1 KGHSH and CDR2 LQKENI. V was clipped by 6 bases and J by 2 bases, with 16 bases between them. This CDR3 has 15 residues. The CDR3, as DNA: TGTGCCAGCTCCTCGTCGGGCATAGGCAACACTGAAGCTTTCTTT. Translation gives CASSSSGIGNTEAFF.

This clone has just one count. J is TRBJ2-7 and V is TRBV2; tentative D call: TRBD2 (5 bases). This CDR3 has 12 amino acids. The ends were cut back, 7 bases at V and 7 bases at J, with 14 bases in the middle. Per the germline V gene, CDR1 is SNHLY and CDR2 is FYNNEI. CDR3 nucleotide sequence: TGTGCCAGCATGGAGGACCGCTGGGAGCAGTACTTC. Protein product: CASMEDRWEQYF.

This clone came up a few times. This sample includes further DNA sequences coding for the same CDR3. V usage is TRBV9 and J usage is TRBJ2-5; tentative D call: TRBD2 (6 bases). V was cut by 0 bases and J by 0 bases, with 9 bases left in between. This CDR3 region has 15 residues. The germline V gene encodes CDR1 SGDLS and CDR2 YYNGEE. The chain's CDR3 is CASSVGAGNQETQYF. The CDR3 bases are TGTGCCAGCAGCGTAGGGGCGGGAAACCAAGAGACCCAGTACTTC. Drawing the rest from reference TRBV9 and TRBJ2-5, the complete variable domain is DSGVTQTPKHLITATGQRVTLRCSPRSGDLSVYWYQQSLDQGLQFLIQYYNGEERAKGNILERFSAQQFPDLHSELNLSSLELGDSALYFCASSVGAGNQETQYFGPGTRLLVL.

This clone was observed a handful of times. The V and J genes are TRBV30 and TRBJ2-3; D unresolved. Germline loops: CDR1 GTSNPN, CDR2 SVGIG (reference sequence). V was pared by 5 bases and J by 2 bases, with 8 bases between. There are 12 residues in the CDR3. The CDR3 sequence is CAWLSLTDTQYF. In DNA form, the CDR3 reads TGTGCCTGGCTCTCTCTCACAGATACGCAGTATTTT.

CDR3 protein: CASSDTAYEQYF. In DNA, the CDR3 is TGCGCCAGCAGTGACACTGCCTACGAGCAGTACTTC. The V gene is TRBV10-1, the J gene TRBJ2-7; D is unresolved. Trimming took off 3 bases at V and 2 bases at J, with 5 bases between the two ends. Germline V gene data show CDR1 as WNHNN and CDR2 as SYGVQD (reference sequence). CDR3 length: 12 amino acids.

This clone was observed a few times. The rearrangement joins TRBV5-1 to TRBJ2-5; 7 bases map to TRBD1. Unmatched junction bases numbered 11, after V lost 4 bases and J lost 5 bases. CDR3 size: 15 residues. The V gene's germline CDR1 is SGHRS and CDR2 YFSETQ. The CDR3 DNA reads TGCGCCAGCAGCCGGGCAACAGGGGTCGGGGAGACCCAGTACTTC. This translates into CASSRATGVGETQYF.